What follows are 29 T cell receptor beta chains derived from one specimen sequenced in a study of blood T cells in healthy people across ages. Using a J-beta primer mix together with a sample-barcoded 5' primer, a second PCR was run for roughly 7 to 12 cycles. Each CDR3 protein gets one entry after TCRdb re-called the 5' RACE reads with MiXCR. Altogether 950,000 to 1,200,000 distinct CDR3 sequences are present, roughly two fifths being singletons, with the ten largest covering roughly 14%. The sequenced sample consisted of blood. The origin of the receptors is a man younger than 30 in good health.

In regard to this clonotype: The junction differs from germline at one of its ends, possibly a read error. This chain joins TRBV20-1 and TRBJ2-5; possible D gene TRBD2, 5 bases. The length of the CDR3 is 15 residues. Germline CDR1 DFQATT, CDR2 SNEGSKA (reference sequence). The CDR3 coding sequence is TGCAGTGCTAGAGATTTAGGAGGAAGCCAAGAGACCCAGTACTTT. This gives the protein CSARDLGGSQETQYF.

V gene TRBV4-1 combines with J gene TRBJ1-2; D gene uncertain. V was clipped by 2 bases and J by 5 bases, with 12 bases between them. The CDR3 length is 14 residues. CDR1 MGHRA and CDR2 YSYEKL come from the germline V gene. The CDR3 region has the DNA TGCGCCAGCAGCCAACCGACACGGGGTTATGGCTACACCTTC. Amino acid sequence: CASSQPTRGYGYTF.

This clonotype appeared many times. The genes are TRBV20-1 and TRBJ1-2; D gene uncertain. This CDR3 comprises 13 residues. Germline V gives CDR1 DFQATT, CDR2 SNEGSKA (reference sequence). V lost 1 base, J lost 2 bases, and 8 bases lay in between. The CDR3, as DNA: TGCAGTGCTAGAGTCCTGGGAAACTATGGCTACACCTTC. Its protein is CSARVLGNYGYTF.

The V gene is TRBV7-9, the J gene TRBJ2-3, with 9 bases that match TRBD2. The CDR3 runs to 15 residues. With V trimmed by 5 bases and J by 6 bases, 9 bases remained unmatched. Germline loops: CDR1 SEHNR, CDR2 FQNEAQ (reference sequence). This CDR3 reads CASSPGTSPLDTQYF. As DNA, the CDR3 is TGTGCCAGCAGCCCCGGGACTAGCCCCCTCGATACGCAGTATTTT.

This clonotype was detected only a few times. This chain joins TRBV29-1 and TRBJ2-3, with 9 bases matching TRBD1. V dropped 7 bases and J dropped 5; count of bases not matched to a gene: 10. The germline V gene has CDR1 SQVTM and CDR2 ANQGSEA. CDR3 length equals 14 residues. The CDR3 sequence is CSAGRDRDGDTQYF. The CDR3, as DNA: TGCAGCGCTGGCCGGGACAGGGATGGAGATACGCAGTATTTT.

This clonotype occurred a few times. This chain connects TRBV28 to TRBJ2-5; possibly TRBD1 for D (6 bases). The germline V and J ends were trimmed by 7 bases and 0 bases, with 9 bases remaining between them. Germline V gene sequence: CDR1 MDHEN, CDR2 SYDVKM. The CDR3 totals 13 residues. In DNA form, the CDR3 reads TGTGCCAGCAACAGGGTAAACCAAGAGACCCAGTACTTC. Protein: CASNRVNQETQYF.

The chain couples TRBV12-3 or TRBV12-4 to TRBJ1-5; D not certain. V dropped 4 bases and J dropped 9 bases, with 10 bases sitting between them. The CDR3 has 12 residues. CDR3 amino acids: CASSSRLRPQHF. CDR3 sequence (DNA): TGTGCCAGCAGTTCACGGCTTCGGCCCCAGCATTTT.

The chain combines TRBV9 with TRBJ2-3, with 11 bases that match TRBD2. J was trimmed by 1 base and V by 8 bases; bases with no gene match: 12. This CDR3 has 17 amino acids. Looked up from germline, CDR1 is SGDLS and CDR2 is YYNGEE. Here the CDR3 reads CASNIEGSGGGTDTQYF. CDR3 bases: TGTGCCAGTAATATAGAAGGTAGCGGGGGGGGCACAGATACGCAGTATTTT. Looking up the rest from reference TRBV9 and TRBJ2-3 gives the full variable domain: DSGVTQTPKHLITATGQRVTLRCSPRSGDLSVYWYQQSLDQGLQFLIQYYNGEERAKGNILERFSAQQFPDLHSELNLSSLELGDSALYFCASNIEGSGGGTDTQYFGPGTRLTVL.

The J gene is TRBJ1-1, the V gene TRBV4-1; 7 nucleotides agree with TRBD1. V was pared by 4 bases and J by 1 base, with 3 bases of the junction left unmatched. CDR1 and CDR2 (germline): MGHRA, YSYEKL. The CDR3 contains 14 residues. Here the CDR3 reads CASSRDRWNTEAFF. CDR3 in DNA: TGCGCCAGCAGCCGGGACAGATGGAACACTGAAGCTTTCTTT.

The V call is TRBV4-3, the J call TRBJ2-7; no clear D. Germline assignment: CDR1 LGHNA and CDR2 YSLEER. The CDR3 contains 13 residues. The V end lost 0 bases, the J end lost 6 bases, and 9 bases lay between the germline ends. The chain's CDR3 is CASSQDGLLEQYF. CDR3 in DNA: TGCGCCAGCAGCCAAGATGGCCTGCTCGAGCAGTACTTC.

There are a few counts of this clonotype. This chain joins TRBV27 and TRBJ1-5; weak D call: TRBD1 (6 bases). The CDR3 runs to 16 residues. V dropped 4 bases and J dropped 3 bases, with 16 bases sitting between them. The V gene's germline CDR1 is MNHEY and CDR2 SMNVEV (reference sequence). The CDR3 bases are TGTGCCAGCAGTTCTACTCAGGACAGCCTCAATCAGCCCCAGCATTTT. It translates to CASSSTQDSLNQPQHF.

This clonotype was counted between two and nine times. The V call is TRBV6-5, the J call TRBJ2-1, with 9 bases lining up with TRBD1. The length of the CDR3 is 15 residues. Germline V gene lookup returns CDR1 MNHEY and CDR2 SVGAGI. V shed 7 bases, J shed 5 bases, and the junction held 9 bases outside the gene matches. The CDR3 loop is CASTTGQGWNNEQFF. CDR3 in DNA: TGTGCCAGCACCACCGGACAGGGGTGGAACAATGAGCAGTTCTTC.

V and J are TRBV6-1 and TRBJ1-5; no clear D. With 7 bases removed from V and 4 bases from J, the gap between germline ends came to 8 bases. Germline V lookup: CDR1 MNHNS, CDR2 SASEGT. This CDR3 is 12 amino acids long. The DNA of the CDR3 is TGTGCCAGCACCTACGGTAATCAGCCCCAGCATTTT. It encodes CASTYGNQPQHF.

Here the CDR3 DNA reads TGTGCCAGCAGCGTAGACAGCAGTAATGAAAAACTGTTTTTT. It translates to CASSVDSSNEKLFF. The chain links TRBV9 to TRBJ1-4; no clear D gene. CDR1 and CDR2 from the germline V gene are SGDLS and YYNGEE. This CDR3 region has 14 residues. Deletions cut 0 bases from V and 4 bases from J, with 7 bases between.

The V call is TRBV20-1, the J call TRBJ2-3; 10 nucleotides line up with TRBD1. J lost 4 bases, V lost 6 bases, and 7 bases had no gene match. In germline, CDR1 is DFQATT, CDR2 SNEGSKA (reference sequence). This CDR3 has 14 amino acids. In DNA, the CDR3 is TGCAGTGCCAAGGACAGGGGGAATCCAGATACGCAGTATTTT. It encodes CSAKDRGNPDTQYF.

The chain carries TRBV12-3 or TRBV12-4 and TRBJ2-3; the match to TRBD2 covers 13 bases. This CDR3 spans 18 amino acids. V shed 5 bases, J shed 6 bases, and the junction held 14 bases outside the gene matches. CDR3 sequence reads: CASSAPLAGGPRKDTQYF. DNA of the CDR3: TGTGCCAGCAGTGCCCCACTAGCGGGGGGGCCCCGGAAGGATACGCAGTATTTT.

This chain uses TRBV6-2 or TRBV6-3 with TRBJ1-2; D is undetermined. The CDR3 has 14 residues. Germline V gene data show CDR1 as MNHEY and CDR2 as SVGEGT. The V and J ends lost 2 bases and 2 bases respectively, with 9 bases between them. The CDR3 is CASSYDNVNYGYTF. In nucleotides, the CDR3 is TGTGCCAGCAGTTACGACAATGTCAACTATGGCTACACCTTC.

The gene calls are TRBV4-3 and TRBJ1-1; tentatively, D is TRBD1 (6 bases). Germline V gene data show CDR1 as LGHNA and CDR2 as YSLEER. Deletions cut 4 bases from V and 4 bases from J, with 16 bases between. The CDR3 is 15 amino acids. CDR3 nucleotide sequence: TGCGCCAGCAGCCGAGAAGGGGGGAGGAGCACTGAAGCTTTCTTT. Translation gives CASSREGGRSTEAFF.

This clonotype occurred once. The chain links TRBV6-6 to TRBJ2-3; tentative D call: TRBD1 (6 bases). Germline assignment: CDR1 MNHNY and CDR2 SVGAGI (reference sequence). V lost 6 bases to trimming and J lost 8 bases, with 15 bases between them. The CDR3 has 13 amino acids. The CDR3 region is CASSQDSHGTQYF. CDR3 coding DNA: TGTGCCAGCAGCCAGGACAGTCACGGTACGCAGTATTTT.

The sample holds one count of this clonotype. This sequence joins TRBV29-1 and TRBJ1-2; D gene uncertain. V gave up 7 bases and J gave up 6 bases, with 12 bases separating them. Germline V lookup: CDR1 SQVTM, CDR2 ANQGSEA. CDR3 length: 11 amino acids. The CDR3 loop is CSAWQAHGYTF. The DNA for the CDR3 is TGCAGCGCGTGGCAGGCTCATGGCTACACCTTC.

This rearrangement joins TRBV7-9 to TRBJ1-1; no clear D gene. The CDR3 loop spans 15 amino acids. V lost 2 bases to trimming and J lost 2 bases, with 12 bases between them. Germline loops: CDR1 SEHNR, CDR2 FQNEAQ (reference sequence). CDR3 sequence (DNA): TGTGCCAGCAGCTTACGCCAGGACGCCAACACTGAAGCTTTCTTT. Its translation: CASSLRQDANTEAFF.

Turning to this clonotype: With a much larger clone just one base away, this may be a read error. The chain combines TRBV12-3 or TRBV12-4 with TRBJ1-2; D might be TRBD1 (5 bases). The CDR3 covers 15 residues. V lost 7 bases and J lost 3, with 18 bases in between. CDR3 bases: TGTGCCAGCAACCCTGGCAGGGCTATCGACTATGGCTACACCTTC. Translated, it gives CASNPGRAIDYGYTF.

This clonotype was seen repeatedly, ten times or more. The gene calls are TRBV27 and TRBJ2-3, with unresolved D. The CDR3 contains 14 residues. The V end was cut by 0 bases, the J end by 3 bases, with 7 bases between. Germline CDR1 and CDR2: MNHEY and SMNVEV (reference sequence). The CDR3 bases are TGTGCCAGCAGTTTATCCTCTAGAACAGATACGCAGTATTTT. Amino acid sequence: CASSLSSRTDTQYF.

V gene TRBV10-3 combines with J gene TRBJ1-5; D gene uncertain. CDR3 length equals 14 residues. CDR1 and CDR2 from the germline V gene are ENHRY and SYGVKD. Trimming left V 0 bases short and J 1 base short, with 4 bases between. The CDR3 protein is CAISESSSNQPQHF. CDR3 coding DNA: TGTGCCATCAGTGAGTCGTCGAGCAATCAGCCCCAGCATTTT.

The rearrangement uses TRBV19 and TRBJ2-1; 9 bases fit TRBD1. V gave up 0 bases and J gave up 5 bases; unmatched junction bases: 5. Germline CDR1 is LNHDA and CDR2 is SQIVND (reference sequence). The CDR3 length is 16 residues. CDR3 sequence (DNA): TGTGCCAGTAGTATAGAGGGGACAGGGTACGACAATGAGCAGTTCTTC. Protein product: CASSIEGTGYDNEQFF.

The chain links TRBV20-1 to TRBJ2-1, with 12 bases lining up with TRBD2. V shed 6 bases, J shed 4 bases, and the junction held 4 bases outside the gene matches. Looked up from germline, CDR1 is DFQATT and CDR2 is SNEGSKA (reference sequence). CDR3 length: 14 amino acids. CDR3 sequence: CSARTSGAYNEQFF. CDR3 DNA sequence: TGCAGTGCCAGGACTAGCGGGGCGTACAATGAGCAGTTCTTC.

J is TRBJ2-1 and V is TRBV13, with D uncertain. Deletions cut 3 bases from V and 5 bases from J, with 11 bases between. The germline gives CDR1 PRHDT, CDR2 FYEKMQ (reference sequence). This CDR3 is 14 amino acids long. The DNA of the CDR3 is TGTGCCAGCAGCTTCGTTAGGCCACACAATGAGCAGTTCTTC. This sequence encodes CASSFVRPHNEQFF.

J is TRBJ1-2 and V is TRBV6-6; tentatively, D is TRBD1 (5 bases). This CDR3 is 15 amino acids long. In germline, CDR1 is MNHNY, CDR2 SVGAGI (reference sequence). With 2 bases removed from V and 2 bases from J, the gap between germline ends came to 12 bases. The CDR3: CASSYVQGQNYGYTF. CDR3 DNA sequence: TGTGCCAGCAGTTACGTCCAGGGTCAAAACTATGGCTACACCTTC.

V gene TRBV7-2 combines with J gene TRBJ2-5, with D possibly being TRBD2 (5 bases). CDR1 and CDR2 (germline): SGHTA, FQGNSA. The ends were cut back, 6 bases at V and 3 bases at J, with 17 bases in the middle. The CDR3 is 15 amino acids. For the CDR3, the DNA is TGTGCCAGCAGACGGACCGGGAATTCGAAAGAGACCCAGTACTTC. Translation: CASRRTGNSKETQYF. Complete variable domain (other parts from reference TRBV7-2 and TRBJ2-5): GAGVSQSPSNKVTEKGKDVELRCDPISGHTALYWYRQSLGQGLEFLIYFQGNSAPDKSGLPSDRFSAERTGGSVSTLTIQRTQQEDSAVYLCASRRTGNSKETQYFGPGTRLLVL.